This T cell receptor (beta chain) appears in the sequencing data of a study of OX40 agonist ivuxolimab in advanced cancers. With regard to the full study: Ivuxolimab, which targeted the costimulatory receptor OX40 (CD134), was an agonistic, fully human IgG2 monoclonal antibody. Intravenous ivuxolimab was administered to patients every 2 weeks at six dose levels: 0.01, 0.1, 0.3, 1.5, 3 and 10 mg/kg. Of the 52 patients in dose escalation, 19 had hepatocellular carcinoma, about 15 had melanoma, 9 had renal cell carcinoma and 9 had head and neck cancer. A male proportion of 70% to 90% and a mean age of about 60 years, ranging from 23 to 79, were recorded for the dose-escalation cohort. Patients were allowed to have had prior anti-PD-1, anti-PD-L1 or anti-CTLA-4 therapy, and 40% of the dose-escalation patients had previously received checkpoint inhibitors. Partial responses occurred in three dose-escalation patients, of whom one had hepatocellular carcinoma and two had cutaneous melanoma. The purpose of peripheral TCRbeta sequencing was to test whether ivuxolimab changed TCR sequence diversity and led to clonal T-cell expansion. The paper reports the monotherapy dose-escalation portion (N of about 47 patients) of the phase I ivuxolimab trial.

Patients with autoimmune disease history or receiving systemic immunosuppression were excluded from the trial. Peripheral blood for TCR sequencing was collected from all dose cohorts at baseline, on cycle 4 day 1, and on cycle 7 day 1. The samples were taken from a phase I, first-in-human, multicenter, open-label dose-escalation trial of ivuxolimab. Adults with locally advanced or metastatic melanoma, renal cell, hepatocellular, or head and neck squamous cell carcinoma were enrolled in the trial. Before TCR sequencing, CD4+ T cells and CD8+ T cells from peripheral blood were sorted into separate populations. CDR1 and CDR2 are read off the germline V gene (reference sequence) as MNHNY and SVGAGI. The cysteine opens and the phenylalanine closes a CDR3 of 15 amino acids. Only the CDR3 part of the read is kept: 45 bases, read in frame from the first base. Relative to germline, V is missing 2 bases and J is missing 4 bases, with 8 bases of the junction outside any gene match.

Of note for this clone: Its antigen target is currently unknown. It has no much larger one-base neighbor in the sample; base qualities were not kept.

To sequence the TCRbeta CDR3 region, genomic DNA was isolated from the sorted cells. TCRbeta CDR3 regions were sequenced using the immunoSEQ Assay. The clones in this table, taken by TCRdb from immuneACCESS, are in-frame only. Not every clone is retained; where verified, under half of the shortfall comes from an unresolved V gene, and the cause of the rest is unknown. This sample gives 52,000 or so clones in total; approximately 87% of them show up just once. Approximately 3% of the sample is held by the ten biggest clonotypes. What the research found in general, with its limitations: The antigen specificity of the clonally expanded peripheral T cells was not determined. After ivuxolimab, CD8+ T cells had more expanded clones than CD4+ T cells on average. In partial responders in the 0.1-3.0 mg/kg groups, normalized peripheral clonal expansion was found to be among the lowest, especially among CD8+ T cells. At doses of 0.1 to 3.0 mg/kg, clonal expansion of both CD4+ and CD8+ T cells in blood was seen between baseline and week 6. Low levels of normalized T-cell clonal expansion were also shown by some nonresponding patients.

Sequences were derived from CD4+ or CD8+ T cells sorted from blood, sampled in a trial of the OX40 agonist ivuxolimab. The rearrangement combines TRBV6-6 with TRBJ2-7; 7 of the junction bases match TRBD1. The TCR was taken from an adult with an advanced solid tumor such as melanoma, head and neck, liver or kidney cancer. CDR3 sequence: CASSYAQGVRYEQYF. Here is the DNA: TGTGCCAGCAGTTACGCCCAGGGGGTTCGGTACGAGCAGTACTTC.